The 15 T cell receptor beta chains given below trace back to one sample, sequenced in a study of cytomegalovirus exposure and HLA in healthy donors. Only in-frame clones appear in the TCRdb table, and some are missing; sequencing was by immunoSEQ multiplex PCR. This table has over 250,000 clones, about nine tenths appearing once. Sequencing was carried out using PBMCs. The receptors were gathered from a woman aged 30 to 39 in good health and CMV-seropositive.

This rearrangement joins TRBV4-3 to TRBJ2-2; 10 bases line up with TRBD1. Trimming at V came to 4 bases and at J to 2 bases, leaving 7 bases not matched to a gene. The CDR3 totals 17 residues. Germline CDR1 reads LGHNA; CDR2 reads YSLEER. This CDR3 is CASSPATGGSNTGELFF. The CDR3 bases are TGCGCCAGCAGCCCAGCGACAGGGGGCAGCAACACCGGGGAGCTGTTTTTT.

V and J are TRBV6-5 and TRBJ2-7; 7 nucleotides line up with TRBD2. The J segment lost 4 bases and the V segment lost 2 bases, leaving 8 bases of the junction unmatched. The CDR3 is made up of 15 amino acids. CDR1 is MNHEY, CDR2 SVGAGI, per germline. CDR3 coding DNA: TGTGCCAGCAGTTACACCGGCGGGGGAGCTTACGAGCAGTACTTC. This encodes CASSYTGGGAYEQYF.

The rearrangement joins TRBV5-1 to TRBJ2-1; D not resolved. Per germline, CDR1 SGHRS and CDR2 YFSETQ. CDR3 length: 12 residues. V was pared by 0 bases and J by 9 bases, with 7 bases between. The CDR3 reads CASSLGVSEQFF. The DNA for the CDR3 is TGCGCCAGCAGCTTGGGCGTTTCTGAGCAGTTCTTC.

The gene calls are TRBV9 and TRBJ2-7; 7 positions agree with TRBD1. The CDR3 has 15 amino acids. CDR1 is SGDLS, CDR2 YYNGEE, per germline. V trimming: 1 base; J trimming: 2 bases; junction bases outside the gene matches: 6. In DNA form, the CDR3 reads TGTGCCAGCAGCGTAACCGGGACAGCCACCTACGAGCAGTACTTC. It translates to CASSVTGTATYEQYF.

This clone was seen a single time. This specimen includes other DNA sequences encoding the same CDR3. This rearrangement joins TRBV7-2 to TRBJ2-7; 11 bases fit TRBD1. The germline V gene has CDR1 SGHTA and CDR2 FQGNSA. The CDR3 runs 14 residues. The V and J ends lost 3 bases and 3 bases, in that order; junction bases with no gene match: 1. Here the CDR3 DNA reads TGTGCCAGCAGCTTTGGGACAGGGGGCTACGAGCAGTACTTC. Translating it yields CASSFGTGGYEQYF.

The chain has TRBV27 and TRBJ2-7, with 12 bases matching TRBD2. The CDR3 spans 16 residues. Looked up from germline, CDR1 is MNHEY and CDR2 is SMNVEV (reference sequence). J lost 4 bases, V lost 9 bases, and 13 bases had no gene match. The CDR3 coding sequence is TGTGCCAGTAGAAAGACTAGCGGGAGTCTGGTATACGAGCAGTACTTC. Translation gives CASRKTSGSLVYEQYF.

The chain couples TRBV19 to TRBJ1-1; the D is unclear. Germline loops: CDR1 LNHDA, CDR2 SQIVND (reference sequence). The length of the CDR3 is 13 residues. Trimming left V 3 bases short and J 3 bases short, with 8 bases between. The CDR3 reads CASSILEDTEAFF. The CDR3 region has the DNA TGTGCCAGTAGTATCCTCGAGGACACTGAAGCTTTCTTT.

The J gene is TRBJ2-3, the V gene TRBV6-5; D call uncertain. CDR1 and CDR2 (germline): MNHEY, SVGAGI. Trimming pared 0 bases from V and 6 bases from J, leaving 10 bases between. This CDR3 contains 14 residues. The CDR3 protein is CASSYSPEADTQYF. The CDR3, as DNA: TGTGCCAGCAGTTACTCCCCAGAGGCGGATACGCAGTATTTT.

The chain has TRBV4-3 and TRBJ2-1, with 8 bases fitting TRBD1. There are 17 residues in the CDR3. V dropped 0 bases and J dropped 7; count of bases not matched to a gene: 11. In germline, CDR1 is LGHNA, CDR2 YSLEER. CDR3 DNA: TGCGCCAGCAGCCAAGATTTCGGCAGGGGGCTTGGGAATGAGCAGTTCTTC. Its translation is CASSQDFGRGLGNEQFF.

V gene TRBV7-8 combines with J gene TRBJ1-5, with 9 nucleotides matching TRBD1. V was clipped by 5 bases and J by 6 bases; unmatched bases: 8. Germline CDR1 and CDR2: SGHVS and FQNEAQ. The CDR3 is made up of 15 amino acids. The CDR3 DNA follows: TGTGCCAGCAGCCCGACAGGGGGACTTATTCAGCCCCAGCATTTT. Translating gives CASSPTGGLIQPQHF. Drawing the rest from reference TRBV7-8 and TRBJ1-5, the complete variable domain is GAGVSQSPRYKVAKRGQDVALRCDPISGHVSLFWYQQALGQGPEFLTYFQNEAQLDKSGLPSDRFFAERPEGSVSTLKIQRTQQEDSAVYLCASSPTGGLIQPQHFGDGTRLSIL.

V is TRBV15 and J is TRBJ2-1; 7 nucleotides agree with TRBD2. Germline V gene data show CDR1 as LNHNV and CDR2 as YYDKDF (reference sequence). The CDR3 consists of 16 residues. After removal of 6 bases from V and 0 bases from J, the junction contained 8 bases not matched to a gene. Written as DNA, the CDR3 is TGTGCCACCAGTACCTTGGGAGGGCCCTCCTACAATGAGCAGTTCTTC. Its translation is CATSTLGGPSYNEQFF.

V is TRBV14 and J is TRBJ2-3; D ambiguous. The V end lost 0 bases, the J end lost 2 bases, and 9 bases lay between the germline ends. Germline loops: CDR1 SGHDN, CDR2 FVKESK. This CDR3 contains 15 residues. In DNA, the CDR3 is TGTGCCAGCAGCCAAGAAGTAGCTCCCACAGATACGCAGTATTTT. This sequence encodes CASSQEVAPTDTQYF.

This chain joins TRBV7-6 and TRBJ2-6, with D perhaps matching TRBD1 (7 bases). CDR1 is SGHVS, CDR2 FNYEAQ, per germline. Between the trimmed V and J ends, which lost 2 bases and 2 bases, there was a span of 13 bases. The CDR3 loop spans 17 amino acids. CDR3 DNA: TGTGCCAGCAGCTTACAGGGGGGAGCGGCTGGGGCCAACGTCCTGACTTTC. Its protein is CASSLQGGAAGANVLTF. Complete variable domain (other parts from reference TRBV7-6 and TRBJ2-6): GAGVSQSPRYKVTKRGQDVALRCDPISGHVSLYWYRQALGQGPEFLTYFNYEAQQDKSGLPNDRFSAERPEGSISTLTIQRTEQRDSAMYRCASSLQGGAAGANVLTFGAGSRLTVL.

V is TRBV27 and J is TRBJ1-2; 12 bases line up with TRBD1. CDR1 is MNHEY and CDR2 is SMNVEV in the germline V gene (reference sequence). The CDR3 extends over 13 amino acids. J gave up 6 bases and V 8 bases, and 4 bases lay outside the gene matches. CDR3 nucleotides: TGTGCCAGCCGGGACAGGGGGCTTGATGGCTACACCTTC. Translating it yields CASRDRGLDGYTF.

A few counts support this clone. The rearrangement uses TRBV27 and TRBJ2-5, with 14 bases identical to TRBD2. V dropped 4 bases and J dropped 7; count of bases not matched to a gene: 2. Germline-derived CDR1 and CDR2 are MNHEY and SMNVEV (reference sequence). CDR3 length: 14 residues. The chain's CDR3 is CASSSGLAGGTQYF. The CDR3 coding sequence is TGTGCCAGCAGTTCCGGACTAGCGGGGGGGACCCAGTACTTC.